This TCR beta chain comes out of a study of T cell repertoires in cytomegalovirus infection. Overall study context: Well-studied HLA-B-restricted epitopes and recently identified HLA-C-restricted epitopes of CMV were both used in the study. The public TCR beta signatures pointed to both CMV infection and matching HLA type.

Study-level points and caveats: HLA-C-restricted TCR beta clonotypes specific for CMV led the ex vivo response.

This CDR3 has 15 residues. Germline values: CDR1 LNHDA, CDR2 SQIVND (reference sequence). After removal of 4 bases from V and 2 bases from J, the junction contained 3 bases not matched to a gene. MiXCR, run by TCRdb on the reads, gives a single entry per CDR3 protein. The table has some 920,000 distinct CDR3 sequences, around 32% seen once. Regarding this clonotype: Antigen specificity is unknown.

This sample comprised cultured CD8+ T cells from PBMCs, obtained from culture after CMV antigen stimulation. The receptor's source is a human donor in good health (CMV status not recorded). Some clones in this sample may be carry-over from other donors' samples. The chain is built from TRBV19 and TRBJ2-1; 9 bases agree with TRBD2. CDR3: CASSTRGGTYNEQFF. The CDR3, as DNA: TGTGCCAGTAGTACGCGGGGGGGCACCTACAATGAGCAGTTCTTC.